This T cell receptor (beta chain) is drawn from a study of regulatory T cells in long-lasting Graves disease. With iRepertoire HTBI primers and Arm-PCR of CDR3 regions, TCR beta libraries were built. Using its own MiXCR run on the multiplex PCR reads, TCRdb lists one record per CDR3 protein. The sample has 400,000 to 550,000 distinct CDR3 sequences, 16% seen once. This clonotype has ten or more counts. Time point denoted: newly diagnosed GD, antithyroid drugs for less than 3 months. RNA isolated from PBMCs was used to make the TCR library. Xi'an, China, was home to the endocrinology department that provided patients. A further study also used this sample, focusing on T cells in Graves' hyperthyroidism and ophthalmopathy.

The sequence was obtained from a woman aged 30 to 39 with Graves disease. The material sequenced was peripheral blood mononuclear cells (PBMCs), taken at new diagnosis, from a patient treated with antithyroid drugs.

CDR3 in amino acids: CASSPLNLEQYF. The CDR3 nucleotides are TGTGCCAGCAGCCCCCTCAATCTCGAGCAGTACTTC. The V gene is TRBV12-3 or TRBV12-4, the J gene TRBJ2-7; no reliable D call. V lost 6 bases, J lost 6 bases, and 12 bases lay in between. The CDR3 has 12 amino acids.